A selection of T cell receptor beta chains follows, all from one sample in a study of blood T cell repertoires in COVID-19. Sequencing used immunoSEQ multiplex PCR; TCRdb keeps in-frame clones, though not all of them. The sample has over 150,000 clones, approximately 85% seen once. The material sequenced was peripheral blood. The receptors come from a man in his 60s with COVID-19, enrolled during active disease. CDR3s include the opening cysteine and the closing phenylalanine or tryptophan. Fields, in order: V gene, D gene, clone size, J gene, CDR3 DNA, CDR3 protein. D genes are given only for firm matches. A row's size may be missing; if present it is once, few, many or a size class.

>TRBV14|TRBD1|-|TRBJ1-2
TGTGCCAGCAGCCAAGATGTTAGGACAGGTTATGGCTACACCTTC
CASSQDVRTGYGYTF
>TRBV21-1|-|-|TRBJ2-5
TGTGCCAGCAGCCTCGGACATCTCCAAGAGACCCAGTACTTC
CASSLGHLQETQYF
>TRBV6-2/TRBV6-3|-|-|TRBJ2-7
TGTGCCAGCACCCCTAGGGGGGGACCCTCCTACGAGCAGTACTTC
CASTPRGGPSYEQYF
>TRBV18|TRBD1|-|TRBJ1-2
TGTGCCAGCTCACCATCGGGACAGCCGTATGGCTACACCTTC
CASSPSGQPYGYTF
>TRBV6-6|TRBD2|-|TRBJ2-7
TGTGCCAGCAGTGCCCGACTAGCGGGAGGGCCTTACGAGCAGTACTTC
CASSARLAGGPYEQYF
>TRBV30|TRBD1|few|TRBJ1-5
TGTGCCTGGAGTGTACAGGGGGCAGGCAATCAGCCCCAGCATTTT
CAWSVQGAGNQPQHF
>TRBV19|TRBD1|few|TRBJ2-7
TGTGCCAGTTCCACGGACAGGAGTACCTACGAGCAGTACTTC
CASSTDRSTYEQYF
>TRBV29-1|TRBD2|few|TRBJ2-3
TGCAGCTCCCAACGGGGACTAGCGGGGGGGCCATCAGATACGCAGTATTTT
CSSQRGLAGGPSDTQYF
>TRBV19|TRBD1|-|TRBJ2-7
TGTGCCAGTAGTTCCTCCTCGGGACAGGGGGGCTACGAGCAGTACTTC
CASSSSSGQGGYEQYF
>TRBV12-3/TRBV12-4|TRBD1|-|TRBJ2-7
TGTGCCAGCAGTCTACAGGGGGCCTACGAGCAGTACTTC
CASSLQGAYEQYF
>TRBV7-8|-|once|TRBJ1-2
TGTGCCAGCACCCGAGCAGGGGAGGACTATGGCTACACCTTC
CASTRAGEDYGYTF
>TRBV5-1|TRBD1|-|TRBJ2-7
TGCGCCAGCAGCTTGCGACAGGGCTACGAGCAGTACTTC
CASSLRQGYEQYF
>TRBV5-5|-|-|TRBJ1-3
TGTGCCAGCAGCTTGGGGGGAGCTGGAAACACCATATATTTT
CASSLGGAGNTIYF
>TRBV19|TRBD2|-|TRBJ2-1
TGTGCCAGTAGTATGGTTTTGGGACTAGCGGACAATGAGCAGTTCTTC
CASSMVLGLADNEQFF
>TRBV12-3/TRBV12-4|-|-|TRBJ1-5
TGTGCCAGCAGCATGCGCCTATCCCCCCAGCATTTT
CASSMRLSPQHF
>TRBV28|-|-|TRBJ2-3
TGTGCCAGCAGTTCCCCCGGGGTAGCGCAAGATACGCAGTATTTT
CASSSPGVAQDTQYF
>TRBV12-5|-|-|TRBJ2-1
TGTGCTAGTGGTTTGGAGATCGGGGAGCAGTTCTTC
CASGLEIGEQFF
>TRBV6-5|-|-|TRBJ1-3
TGTGCCAGCAGTTACTCTCCGGGGTCTGGAAACACCATATATTTT
CASSYSPGSGNTIYF
>TRBV12-5|-|-|TRBJ1-5
TGTGCTAGTGCCCTAGGGAACAGGGAATTCGAGCAGCCCCAGCATTTT
CASALGNREFEQPQHF
>TRBV7-8|TRBD1|-|TRBJ2-3
TGTGCCAGCAGCACGTACGGGCAGGGGGCAGATACGCAGTATTTT
CASSTYGQGADTQYF
>TRBV3-1/TRBV3-2|TRBD1|-|TRBJ2-5
TGTGCCAGCAGCCAGGACCGGGACAGAGTTGGGGAGACCCAGTACTTC
CASSQDRDRVGETQYF
>TRBV4-3|-|-|TRBJ2-3
TGCGCCAGTAGCCGAGGAGTGGATACGCAGTATTTT
CASSRGVDTQYF
>TRBV7-2|TRBD1|-|TRBJ1-5
TGTGCCAGCAGTGGACAGGCCAATCAGCCCCAGCATTTT
CASSGQANQPQHF
>TRBV7-2|TRBD2|-|TRBJ2-3
TGTGCCAGCAGCTTAGGTAGCGGGGGAGGATTCACAGATACGCAGTATTTT
CASSLGSGGGFTDTQYF
>TRBV2|-|once|TRBJ1-2
TGTGCCAGCAGCGCCCTGCCGGGGAAAGGAACCTATGGCTACACCTTC
CASSALPGKGTYGYTF
>TRBV7-8|-|-|TRBJ2-1
TGTGCCAGCAGCGCAGACTCCTACAATGAGCAGTTCTTC
CASSADSYNEQFF
>TRBV2|TRBD2|-|TRBJ2-4
TGTGCCAGCAGTCCTAGCGGGGGAGGGAACATTCAGTACTTC
CASSPSGGGNIQYF
>TRBV28|TRBD1|-|TRBJ1-6
TGTGCCAGCAGTTCAAATGCCGGGACAGGGGGCTTACCCCTCCACTTT
CASSSNAGTGGLPLHF
>TRBV29-1|TRBD1|-|TRBJ2-1
TGCAGCGGTATTGGGGACAGGGACTACAATGAGCAGTTCTTC
CSGIGDRDYNEQFF
>TRBV6-6|TRBD1|-|TRBJ1-6
TGTGCCAGCAGTCGTTCGACAGGGGCGCTCGGGAATTCACCCCTCCACTTT
CASSRSTGALGNSPLHF
>TRBV30|-|-|TRBJ1-5
TGTGCCTGGAGTGACCAGGGGTTAGGCAATCAGCCCCAGCATTTT
CAWSDQGLGNQPQHF
>TRBV18|-|-|TRBJ1-3
TGTGCCAGCTCACCCCCCGAGGGTCTCGCGACAGGAAACACCATATATTTT
CASSPPEGLATGNTIYF
>TRBV5-1|TRBD1|-|TRBJ2-5
TGCGCCAGCAGTCCGCCGGGACAGGCCCAGGAGACCCAGTACTTC
CASSPPGQAQETQYF
>TRBV15|TRBD1|-|TRBJ2-2
TGTGCCACCAGCAGAGGTACAGGGGGTTCCATCACCGGGGAGCTGTTTTTT
CATSRGTGGSITGELFF
>TRBV11-3|-|few|TRBJ2-3
TGTGCCAGCAGCAGCGGTTGGGGCACAGATACGCAGTATTTT
CASSSGWGTDTQYF
>TRBV4-3|-|few|TRBJ1-2
TGCGCCAGCAGCCAAACAGGGATGAGCGGCTACACCTTC
CASSQTGMSGYTF
>TRBV3-1/TRBV3-2|TRBD2|-|TRBJ2-1
TGTGCCAGCAGCCAAGATCAAACGGGGGGCTACAATGAGCAGTTCTTC
CASSQDQTGGYNEQFF
>TRBV18|TRBD2|-|TRBJ2-3
TGTGCCAGCTCACCATTTGGGACTAGCGGCACAGATACGCAGTATTTT
CASSPFGTSGTDTQYF
>TRBV28|-|-|TRBJ1-2
-
CASQYVGGYTF
>TRBV3-1/TRBV3-2|-|-|TRBJ2-3
TGTGCCAGCAGCCAAGGAGGGGGGGTTCGGCCAGATACGCAGTATTTT
CASSQGGGVRPDTQYF
>TRBV19|TRBD2|-|TRBJ2-3
TGTGCCAGTAGTCTTATATACCCTACCCCGGGACTAGCGGGGGGGCCGGGAACAGATACGCAGTATTTT
CASSLIYPTPGLAGGPGTDTQYF
>TRBV7-2|-|-|TRBJ1-2
TGTGCCAGCAGCTTAGGCGGAACCTCGTATGGCTACACCTTC
CASSLGGTSYGYTF
>TRBV6-5|-|-|TRBJ1-2
TGTGCCAGCAGTTACTCGATGCCGTGGAGGGAGGGGGGCTACACCTTC
CASSYSMPWREGGYTF
>TRBV5-6|-|-|TRBJ1-5
TGTGCCAGCAGCTCCCAAGGGGGTAGTCAGCCCCAGCATTTT
CASSSQGGSQPQHF
>TRBV7-2|-|-|TRBJ1-2
TGTGCCAGCAGCTTAGACTCATCATACTATGGCTACACCTTC
CASSLDSSYYGYTF
>TRBV24-1|TRBD1|-|TRBJ2-3
TGTGCCACCAGTGATTTGTTGGGACAGGCAGATACGCAGTATTTT
CATSDLLGQADTQYF
>TRBV18|TRBD1|-|TRBJ1-2
TGTGCCAGCTCACCAGAGGGGGCACCCTATGGCTACACCTTC
CASSPEGAPYGYTF
>TRBV19|TRBD2|-|TRBJ2-7
TGTGCCAGTAGACCCCGCGGGGGGTCCTCCTACGAGCAGTACTTC
CASRPRGGSSYEQYF
>TRBV27|-|-|TRBJ1-4
TGTGCCAGCAGTTTAATGGGGCAGGGTGGGGAAAAACTGTTTTTT
CASSLMGQGGEKLFF
>TRBV10-3|-|-|TRBJ1-5
TGTGCCATCAGTGAGTCGGGGGGGAACAATCAGCCCCAGCATTTT
CAISESGGNNQPQHF
>TRBV27|TRBD1|-|TRBJ1-5
TGTGCCAGCAGTTCACGACAGGGGGCGCTGTATCAGCCCCAGCATTTT
CASSSRQGALYQPQHF
>TRBV7-9|-|-|TRBJ2-3
TGTGCCAGCAGCTTAGCGGCGGGAAGCACAGATACGCAGTATTTT
CASSLAAGSTDTQYF
>TRBV19|-|few|TRBJ2-1
TGTGCCAGTACCAAGCCCCAGGGTACCAACAATGAGCAGTTCTTC
CASTKPQGTNNEQFF
>TRBV27|-|-|TRBJ1-1
TGTGCCAGCAGCCCCAGTCTCCTGAACACTGAAGCTTTCTTT
CASSPSLLNTEAFF
>TRBV7-9|-|-|TRBJ2-2
TGTGCCAGCAGCTACCAGGTCACCGGGGAGCTGTTTTTT
CASSYQVTGELFF
>TRBV6-5|TRBD2|-|TRBJ2-1
TGTGCCAGCAGTTACTCCAGACTAGCGGCGGGGGATGAGCAGTTCTTC
CASSYSRLAAGDEQFF
>TRBV18|-|-|TRBJ2-2
TGTGCCAGCTCACCGGATCCGGGAACCAGTTCCGGGGAGCTGTTTTTT
CASSPDPGTSSGELFF
>TRBV11-2|-|-|TRBJ2-2
TGTGCCAGCAGCTTAGAGCGGGGATACACCGGGGAGCTGTTTTTT
CASSLERGYTGELFF
>TRBV11-3|-|-|TRBJ1-1
TGTGCCAGCAGCCCAGGGTGGGTGAACACTGAAGCTTTCTTT
CASSPGWVNTEAFF
>TRBV24-1|TRBD2|-|TRBJ2-2
TGTGCCACCAGTGGGACTAGCGGGAGCGGGGAGCTGTTTTTT
CATSGTSGSGELFF